These 8 T cell receptor beta chains came from one sample sequenced in a study of blood T cell repertoires in COVID-19. This table comes from immunoSEQ multiplex PCR, and its TCRdb copy is limited to in-frame clones, with some not included. The sample has around 230,000 clones, 80% to 90% seen once; the top ten hold under 14%. Source material: peripheral blood. Receptor source: a man between 50 and 59 years old with COVID-19, enrolled during active disease.

A single count supports this clone. In DNA form, the CDR3 reads TGTGCCAGCAGCCAAGATGGGGGGGAATATGGCTACACCTTC. It is translated as CASSQDGGEYGYTF. This rearrangement joins TRBV3-1 (or the pseudogene TRBV3-2) to TRBJ1-2; a weak D match, TRBD1 (5 bases). The V gene's germline CDR1 is LGHDT and CDR2 YNNKEL (reference sequence). Trimming pared 0 bases from V and 5 bases from J, leaving 10 bases between. The CDR3 totals 14 residues.

Turning to this clone: This sample also contains other DNA sequences that code for the same CDR3. CDR3: CASSLGGPYEQYF. The CDR3 nucleotides read TGTGCCAGCAGTTTAGGGGGCCCCTACGAGCAGTACTTC. The chain uses TRBV12-3 or TRBV12-4 and TRBJ2-7; maybe TRBD1 (5 bases). This CDR3 has 13 residues. The V and J ends lost 1 base and 2 bases respectively, with 6 bases between them.

The gene calls are TRBV7-9 and TRBJ2-1, with TRBD2 matching over 8 bases. The CDR3 extends over 18 amino acids. Germline loops: CDR1 SEHNR, CDR2 FQNEAQ (reference sequence). V lost 0 bases and J lost 0; bases outside the gene matches: 7. This CDR3 is CASSLARLARSSYNEQFF. The CDR3 coding sequence is TGTGCCAGCAGCTTAGCCCGACTAGCGAGAAGCTCCTACAATGAGCAGTTCTTC.

This sequence joins TRBV12-3 or TRBV12-4 and TRBJ1-1; D might be TRBD1 (5 bases). CDR3 size: 11 residues. Deletions cut 10 bases from V and 5 bases from J, with 11 bases between. As DNA, the CDR3 is TGTGCCACCCGGGAGGGGACTGAAGCTTTCTTT. Residues: CATREGTEAFF.

The DNA of the CDR3 is TGTGCCAGCAGTGAAAACAGCGCCCGAGGGAATAATTCACCCCTCCACTTT. Its protein is CASSENSARGNNSPLHF. The V and J genes are TRBV2 and TRBJ1-6; D is uncertain. The ends were cut back, 2 bases at V and 5 bases at J, with 16 bases in the middle. This CDR3 has 17 residues. The germline gives CDR1 SNHLY, CDR2 FYNNEI.

The CDR3 spells CASSPLPTGPTEAFF. In nucleotides, the CDR3 is TGTGCCAGCTCACCACTGCCGACAGGGCCCACTGAAGCTTTCTTT. The chain has TRBV18 and TRBJ1-1; TRBD1 aligns across 7 bases. V shed 1 base and J 4 bases; nucleotides not matched to a gene: 6. The V gene's germline CDR1 is KGHSH and CDR2 LQKENI. There are 15 residues in the CDR3.

The chain carries TRBV29-1 and TRBJ2-3; 7 bases are a match to TRBD1. CDR1 SQVTM and CDR2 ANQGSEA come from the germline V gene. V shed 1 base and J 5 bases; nucleotides not matched to a gene: 6. CDR3 length: 14 residues. The CDR3 DNA is TGCAGCGTTGAAGGAAGACAGGGTTTAGATACGCAGTATTTT. This codes for CSVEGRQGLDTQYF.

The chain is built from TRBV7-7 and TRBJ2-2; 9 bases agree with TRBD1. This CDR3 spans 16 amino acids. Germline trimming cut 3 bases from V and 0 bases from J; bases unmatched to any gene: 2. The V gene's germline CDR1 is SSHAT and CDR2 FNYEAQ (reference sequence). CDR3: CASSFGQGPNTGELFF. The CDR3 DNA follows: TGTGCCAGCAGCTTCGGACAGGGGCCGAACACCGGGGAGCTGTTTTTT.